The clone carrying this T cell receptor (beta chain) turned up a few times. Its target is unknown. The data stem from a study of cytomegalovirus exposure and HLA in healthy donors. General study results and limits: In presence/absence analyses, roughly uniform sequencing depth across donors was assumed. A later analysis by the authors found several of the most significant clusters apparently linked to common viral pathogens.

The primer mix had 60 Vbeta and 13 Jbeta primers. This table comes from immunoSEQ multiplex PCR, and its TCRdb copy is limited to in-frame clones, with some not included. The repertoire includes 65,000 to 85,000 clones, about four fifths of them detected once, and roughly 8.9% sits in the top ten. The source of this sequence is a woman aged 40 to 50 in good health and CMV-seropositive. Material: PBMCs.

In nucleotides, the CDR3 is TGTGCCATCAGTGACCAGACAGGTAGCTATGGCTACACCTTC. It translates to CAISDQTGSYGYTF. The genes are TRBV10-3 and TRBJ1-2; D is perhaps TRBD1 (6 bases). This CDR3 is 14 amino acids long. Germline values: CDR1 ENHRY, CDR2 SYGVKD. V was trimmed by 3 bases and J by 4 bases, leaving 12 bases between them.